Below are 18 T cell receptor beta chains sequenced from a single sample in a study of blood T cells in healthy people across ages. Combining a sample-barcoded 5' primer with a J-beta primer mix, a second PCR ran for about 6 to 11 cycles. TCRdb used MiXCR to reprocess the 5' RACE reads, holding one entry per CDR3 protein. Of hundreds of thousands of distinct CDR3 sequences in the sample, 40% to 60% are singletons; the top ten hold roughly 13%. Material: blood. The receptors derive from a man in his thirties or forties in good health.

This chain connects TRBV12-3 or TRBV12-4 to TRBJ2-5; D may be TRBD1 (6 bases). Trimming took off 5 bases at V and 4 bases at J, with 14 bases between the two ends. The CDR3 consists of 14 residues. The DNA for the CDR3 is TGTGCCAGCAGTGTCAACAGGGAAGGAGAGACCCAGTACTTC. Residues: CASSVNREGETQYF.

The chain has TRBV11-2 and TRBJ2-5; 7 bases are a match to TRBD1. Germline V gene data show CDR1 as SGHAT and CDR2 as FQNNGV. V was clipped by 3 bases and J by 2 bases; unmatched bases: 6. The CDR3 sequence is 15 residues long. In DNA, the CDR3 is TGTGCCAGCAGCTTCATAGGGGGCCCACAAGAGACCCAGTACTTC. It encodes CASSFIGGPQETQYF.

In this sample, this clonotype turned up many times. The chain combines TRBV3-1 with TRBJ2-7; D gene ambiguous. V gave up 1 base and J gave up 2 bases, with 3 bases separating them. The germline V gene encodes CDR1 LGHDT and CDR2 YNNKEL (reference sequence). This CDR3 is built from 12 residues. The CDR3 sequence is CASSQVPYEQYF. CDR3 sequence (DNA): TGTGCCAGCAGCCAAGTCCCCTACGAGCAGTACTTC.

The V call is TRBV6-6, the J call TRBJ2-7; 8 bases are a match to TRBD2. Germline V lookup: CDR1 MNHNY, CDR2 SVGAGI (reference sequence). The CDR3 runs to 16 residues. With 11 bases clipped from V and 2 bases from J, the junction kept 17 bases outside the gene matches. DNA for the CDR3: TGTGCCGGCACCCCTACGGGGGGGTCCGGTCCCTACGAGCAGTACTTC. As protein: CAGTPTGGSGPYEQYF.

CDR3 DNA: TGCGCCAGCAGCTGGTCGGGCGGGGGGAACTCCTACGAGCAGTACTTC. It specifies CASSWSGGGNSYEQYF. The gene calls are TRBV5-1 and TRBJ2-7; 8 bases fit TRBD2. V lost 3 bases, J lost 0 bases, and 8 bases stayed unmatched. Germline values: CDR1 SGHRS, CDR2 YFSETQ. The CDR3 extends over 16 amino acids.

V and J are TRBV10-3 and TRBJ2-1; D perhaps matches TRBD2 (6 bases). Trimming removed 11 bases from V and 5 bases from J, with 22 bases in between. Per germline, CDR1 ENHRY and CDR2 SYGVKD. The CDR3 is made up of 15 amino acids. The CDR3 loop is CASNGGALENNEQFF. CDR3 nucleotide sequence: TGTGCCTCCAACGGGGGAGCGCTAGAAAACAATGAGCAGTTCTTC.

V and J are TRBV3-1 and TRBJ1-5; D ambiguous. Germline V gene lookup returns CDR1 LGHDT and CDR2 YNNKEL (reference sequence). Trimming took off 3 bases at V and 5 bases at J, with 8 bases between the two ends. The CDR3 totals 13 residues. CDR3 nucleotide sequence: TGTGCCAGCAGCCAGGCGGGAGATCAGCCCCAGCATTTT. It is translated as CASSQAGDQPQHF.

This rearrangement joins TRBV11-1 to TRBJ2-7; 7 bases are shared with TRBD1. The CDR3 length is 15 residues. The V gene end was trimmed by 1 base and the J gene end by 2 bases; junction bases not matched to a gene: 5. In germline, CDR1 is SGHAT, CDR2 FQDESV (reference sequence). DNA of the CDR3: TGTGCCAGCAGCTTAGAGTCCCAGGGGGCCTACGAGCAGTACTTC. The encoded protein is CASSLESQGAYEQYF.

This clonotype was seen a few times. This chain uses TRBV3-1 with TRBJ2-5; 13 nucleotides agree with TRBD2. The CDR3 is 20 amino acids. Germline V gene lookup returns CDR1 LGHDT and CDR2 YNNKEL (reference sequence). Unmatched junction bases numbered 16, after V lost 3 bases and J lost 3 bases. CDR3: CASSQEHGSSGTSGEETQYF. CDR3 nucleotides: TGTGCCAGCAGCCAGGAGCATGGTTCCTCCGGGACTAGCGGGGAAGAGACCCAGTACTTC.

The V call is TRBV2, the J call TRBJ2-3; D is undetermined. V was clipped by 4 bases and J by 5 bases, with 10 bases between them. Looked up from germline, CDR1 is SNHLY and CDR2 is FYNNEI. CDR3 length: 13 amino acids. CDR3 in DNA: TGTGCCAGCAGTGCCTTGTGGGGAGATACGCAGTATTTT. Amino acid sequence: CASSALWGDTQYF.

The chain carries TRBV19 and TRBJ2-4; TRBD2 matches at 8 bases. TRBJ2-5 matches the DNA end more closely, so the J call is doubtful. The CDR3 consists of 15 residues. CDR1 and CDR2 from the germline V gene are LNHDA and SQIVND (reference sequence). CDR3 coding DNA: TGTGCCAGTAGTAGAGAGCGGGGGAGACAAGAGACCCAGTACTTC. It specifies CASSRERGRQETQYF.

This clonotype was observed a few times. This rearrangement joins TRBV20-1 to TRBJ2-7; no clear D. V dropped 0 bases and J dropped 3 bases, with 15 bases sitting between them. Germline assignment: CDR1 DFQATT and CDR2 SNEGSKA (reference sequence). This CDR3 has 15 amino acids. The CDR3 region has the DNA TGCAGTGCTAGAGATCTACAAGGGCCGTACTACGAGCAGTACTTC. It yields the protein CSARDLQGPYYEQYF.

This sequence joins TRBV3-1 and TRBJ2-7; TRBD2 matches at 7 bases. From germline, CDR1 is LGHDT and CDR2 YNNKEL (reference sequence). The CDR3 extends over 16 amino acids. The V segment lost 0 bases and the J segment 2 bases; nucleotides outside the gene matches: 7. The CDR3 sequence: CASSQESGLTTYEQYF. CDR3 bases: TGTGCCAGCAGCCAAGAGTCGGGACTAACGACCTACGAGCAGTACTTC.

The chain combines TRBV5-1 with TRBJ2-7; D might be TRBD2 (7 bases). Trimming removed 4 bases at V and 3 bases at J, with 17 bases between. The V gene's germline CDR1 is SGHRS and CDR2 YFSETQ. The CDR3 covers 15 residues. CDR3 DNA sequence: TGCGCCAGCAGCGCTCGTGGGGGGGGCCTCTACGAGCAGTACTTC. Encoded protein: CASSARGGGLYEQYF.

In its sample, this clonotype was seen a few times. V and J are TRBV2 and TRBJ2-5; 12 positions agree with TRBD2. V trimming: 5 bases; J trimming: 2 bases; junction bases outside the gene matches: 6. Germline V gene sequence: CDR1 SNHLY, CDR2 FYNNEI. CDR3 length: 16 amino acids. The CDR3 protein is CASSPTSGGPQETQYF. The DNA of the CDR3 is TGTGCCAGCAGTCCCACTAGCGGGGGGCCGCAAGAGACCCAGTACTTC.

The rearrangement joins TRBV10-3 to TRBJ2-5; TRBD2 matches at 7 bases. Looked up from germline, CDR1 is ENHRY and CDR2 is SYGVKD. Trimming took 6 bases from V and 1 from J; bases not matched to a gene: 11. There are 16 residues in the CDR3. The CDR3, as DNA: TGTGCCATCAGCGACTCAAGAGCGGGGCCCCAAGAGACCCAGTACTTC. It specifies CAISDSRAGPQETQYF.

The gene calls are TRBV12-3 or TRBV12-4 and TRBJ1-1, with D perhaps matching TRBD1 (6 bases). The CDR3 length is 14 residues. V lost 6 bases and J 5 bases, leaving 16 bases between the germline ends. CDR3 DNA sequence: TGTGCCAGCAGGCTTCGACGGGGGGCTACTGAAGCTTTCTTT. Translation gives CASRLRRGATEAFF.

This clonotype was counted a few times. V usage is TRBV3-1 and J usage is TRBJ1-2; D gene uncertain. This CDR3 contains 14 residues. Germline lookup yields CDR1 LGHDT and CDR2 YNNKEL (reference sequence). V lost 0 bases and J lost 7, with 12 bases in between. Written as DNA, the CDR3 is TGTGCCAGCAGCCAAGATCAGGCAGGCCGTGGCTACACCTTC. This translates into CASSQDQAGRGYTF.